This T cell receptor beta chain was recovered during a study of cytomegalovirus exposure and HLA in healthy donors. Study-wide results and caveats: Rarity characterized most TCR sequences, yet some public TCRs appeared in many donors.

The germline V gene encodes CDR1 MNHEY and CDR2 SMNVEV (reference sequence). V was clipped by 2 bases and J by 1 base, with 12 bases between them. This CDR3 region has 15 residues. Repertoires were generated with immunoSEQ multiplex PCR, while TCRdb's copy carries only in-frame clones and drops some. The table lists about 360,000 clones, 86% of them singletons. On this clone itself: Its cognate antigen is unknown.

This receptor was obtained from a woman aged 18-29 years in good health and CMV-seronegative. The rearrangement links TRBV27 to TRBJ2-7, with D perhaps matching TRBD2 (6 bases). The specimen was PBMCs. The CDR3 region has the DNA TGTGCCAGCAGTTTAACGACTAGTCGATCCTACGAGCAGTACTTC. As protein: CASSLTTSRSYEQYF.